What follows describes a single TCR beta chain. Its target is not known. This entry is derived from a study of blood T cell dynamics during melanoma immunotherapy. Study-level points and caveats: Unlike progressors, later disease-control patients had W3 repertoires gaining clonality or diversity.

Time point denoted: pre-treatment baseline. Sampling occurred pretreatment (T0) and at week 3 (W3), after cycle one of checkpoint blockade. At 12 weeks after first infusion, RECIST 1.1 defined response for most patients. TCRdb's copy holds only in-frame clones and misses some; the assay was immunoSEQ multiplex PCR. This sample yields about 17,000 clones, of which 83% are seen a single time; under 9% belongs to the top ten. The CDR3 has 11 amino acids. Trimming cost V 0 bases and J 11 bases, with 3 bases left between them. The sequencing used blood, collected from a patient treated with checkpoint blockade. The chain uses TRBV5-3 and TRBJ1-6; the D is unclear. TRBV5-3 is classed as an ORF, of uncertain function. The receptor was isolated from a human donor with melanoma. CDR3 nucleotide sequence: TGTGCCAGAAGCTTGGGTCCACCCCTCCACTTT. Its translation: CARSLGPPLHF.